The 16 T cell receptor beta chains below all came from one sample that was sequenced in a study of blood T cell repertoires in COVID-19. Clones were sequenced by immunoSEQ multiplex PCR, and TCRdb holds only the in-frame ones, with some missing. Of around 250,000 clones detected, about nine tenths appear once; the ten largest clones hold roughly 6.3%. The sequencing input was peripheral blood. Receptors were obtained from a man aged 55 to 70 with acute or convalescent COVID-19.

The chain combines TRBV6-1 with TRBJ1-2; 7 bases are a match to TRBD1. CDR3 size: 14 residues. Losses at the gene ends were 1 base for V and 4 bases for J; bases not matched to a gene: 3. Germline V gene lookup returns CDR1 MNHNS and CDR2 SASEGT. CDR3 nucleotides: TGTGCCAGCAGTGAAGGGCCAGGGGGCTATGGCTACACCTTC. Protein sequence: CASSEGPGGYGYTF.

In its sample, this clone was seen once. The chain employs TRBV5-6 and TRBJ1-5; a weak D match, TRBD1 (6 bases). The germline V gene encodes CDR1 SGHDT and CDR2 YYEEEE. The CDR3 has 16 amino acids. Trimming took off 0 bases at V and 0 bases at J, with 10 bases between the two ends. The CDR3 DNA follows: TGTGCCAGCAGCTTGGCAGGGACACCTAGCAATCAGCCCCAGCATTTT. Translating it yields CASSLAGTPSNQPQHF.

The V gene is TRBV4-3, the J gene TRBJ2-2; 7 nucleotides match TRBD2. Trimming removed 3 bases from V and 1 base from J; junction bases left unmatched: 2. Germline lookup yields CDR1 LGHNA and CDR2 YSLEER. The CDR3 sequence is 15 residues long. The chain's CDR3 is CASSHSSGNTGELFF. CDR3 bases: TGCGCCAGCAGCCATTCTAGCGGGAACACCGGGGAGCTGTTTTTT.

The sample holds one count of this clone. CDR3 protein: CASSLVLSSGTQETQYF. The CDR3, as DNA: TGTGCCAGCAGCTTAGTTTTATCGAGCGGGACCCAAGAGACCCAGTACTTC. V is TRBV11-3 and J is TRBJ2-5; TRBD2 agrees at 7 bases. The CDR3 spans 17 residues. V lost 1 base and J lost 1; bases outside the gene matches: 9. The germline V gene has CDR1 SGHNT and CDR2 YENEEA. Full variable domain (outside the CDR3, taken from reference TRBV11-3 and TRBJ2-5): EAGVVQSPRYKIIEKKQPVAFWCNPISGHNTLYWYLQNLGQGPELLIRYENEEAVDDSQLPKDRFSAERLKGVDSTLKIQPAELGDSAVYLCASSLVLSSGTQETQYFGPGTRLLVL.

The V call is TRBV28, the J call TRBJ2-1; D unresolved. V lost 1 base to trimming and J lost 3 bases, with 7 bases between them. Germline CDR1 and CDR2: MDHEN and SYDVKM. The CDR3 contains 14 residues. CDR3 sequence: CASSLYRDYNEQFF. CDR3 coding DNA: TGTGCCAGCAGTTTATATAGAGACTACAATGAGCAGTTCTTC. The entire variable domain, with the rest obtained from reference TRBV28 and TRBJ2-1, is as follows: DVKVTQSSRYLVKRTGEKVFLECVQDMDHENMFWYRQDPGLGLRLIYFSYDVKMKEKGDIPEGYSVSREKKERFSLILESASTNQTSMYLCASSLYRDYNEQFFGPGTRLTVL.

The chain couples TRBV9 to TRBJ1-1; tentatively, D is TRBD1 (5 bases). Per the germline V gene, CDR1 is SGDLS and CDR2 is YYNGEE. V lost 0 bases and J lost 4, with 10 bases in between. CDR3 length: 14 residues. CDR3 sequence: CASSVGRAGTEAFF. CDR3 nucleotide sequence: TGTGCCAGCAGCGTAGGCAGGGCAGGCACTGAAGCTTTCTTT.

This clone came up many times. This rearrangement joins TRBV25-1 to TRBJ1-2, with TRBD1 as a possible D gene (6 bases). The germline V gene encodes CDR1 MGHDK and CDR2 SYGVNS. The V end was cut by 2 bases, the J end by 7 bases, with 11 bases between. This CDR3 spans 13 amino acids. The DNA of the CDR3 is TGTGCCAGCAGTGAACAACAGGGTTTTGGCTACACCTTC. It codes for CASSEQQGFGYTF.

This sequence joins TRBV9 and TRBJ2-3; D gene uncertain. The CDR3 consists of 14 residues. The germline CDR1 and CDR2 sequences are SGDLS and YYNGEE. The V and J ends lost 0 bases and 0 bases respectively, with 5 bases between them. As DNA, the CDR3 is TGTGCCAGCAGCGTAGAAACTAGCACAGATACGCAGTATTTT. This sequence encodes CASSVETSTDTQYF.

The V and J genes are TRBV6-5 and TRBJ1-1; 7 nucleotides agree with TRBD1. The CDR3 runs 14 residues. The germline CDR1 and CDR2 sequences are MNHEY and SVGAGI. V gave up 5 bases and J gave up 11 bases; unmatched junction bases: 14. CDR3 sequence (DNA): TGTGCCAGCAGTCGCGGCCGGGACAGCATATTGGCTTTCTTT. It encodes CASSRGRDSILAFF.

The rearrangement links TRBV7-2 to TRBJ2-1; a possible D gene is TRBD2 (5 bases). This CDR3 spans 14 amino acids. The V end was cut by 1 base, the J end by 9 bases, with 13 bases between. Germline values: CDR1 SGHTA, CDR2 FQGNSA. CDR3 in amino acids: CASSLEPGSIEQFF. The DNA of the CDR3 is TGTGCCAGCAGCTTAGAACCGGGGAGTATTGAGCAGTTCTTC.

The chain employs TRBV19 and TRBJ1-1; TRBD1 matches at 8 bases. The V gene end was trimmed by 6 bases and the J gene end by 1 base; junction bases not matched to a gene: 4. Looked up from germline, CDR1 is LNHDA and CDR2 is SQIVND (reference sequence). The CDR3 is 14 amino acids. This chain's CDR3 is CASRLDRGNTEAFF. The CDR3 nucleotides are TGTGCCAGTAGGCTCGACAGGGGGAACACTGAAGCTTTCTTT.

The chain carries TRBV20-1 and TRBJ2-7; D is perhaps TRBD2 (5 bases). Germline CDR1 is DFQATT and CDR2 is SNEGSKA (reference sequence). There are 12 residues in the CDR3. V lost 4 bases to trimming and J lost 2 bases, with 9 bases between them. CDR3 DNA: TGCAGTGCTATTGAGGGCCCCTACGAGCAGTACTTC. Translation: CSAIEGPYEQYF.

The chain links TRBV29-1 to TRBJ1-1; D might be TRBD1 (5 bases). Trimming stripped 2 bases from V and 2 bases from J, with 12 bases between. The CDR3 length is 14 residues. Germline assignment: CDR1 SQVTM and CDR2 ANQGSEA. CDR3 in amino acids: CSVEYGAENTEAFF. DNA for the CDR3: TGCAGCGTTGAATATGGGGCAGAAAACACTGAAGCTTTCTTT.

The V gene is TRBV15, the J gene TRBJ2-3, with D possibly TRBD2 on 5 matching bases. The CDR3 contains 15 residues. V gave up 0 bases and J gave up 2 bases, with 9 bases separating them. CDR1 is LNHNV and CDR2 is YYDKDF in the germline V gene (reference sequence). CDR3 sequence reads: CATSREGRDTDTQYF. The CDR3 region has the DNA TGTGCCACCAGCAGAGAAGGTCGGGACACAGATACGCAGTATTTT.

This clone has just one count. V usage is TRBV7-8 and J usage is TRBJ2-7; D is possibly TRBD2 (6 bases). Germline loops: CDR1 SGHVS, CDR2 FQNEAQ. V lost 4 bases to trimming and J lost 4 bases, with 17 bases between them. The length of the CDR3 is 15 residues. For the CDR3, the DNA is TGTGCCAGCAGCTCCCCGGACGCCCGGGGGTACGAGCAGTACTTC. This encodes CASSSPDARGYEQYF.

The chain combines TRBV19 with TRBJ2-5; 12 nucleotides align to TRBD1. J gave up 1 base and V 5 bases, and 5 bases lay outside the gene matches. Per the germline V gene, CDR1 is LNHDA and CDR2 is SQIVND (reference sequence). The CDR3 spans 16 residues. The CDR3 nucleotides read TGTGCCAGTAGTCCTCGGGACAGGGGGCCCCAAGAGACCCAGTACTTC. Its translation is CASSPRDRGPQETQYF.